This is a list of T cell receptor beta chains from one sample in a study of Ad26.COV2.S vaccination and SARS-CoV-2 variants. TCRdb keeps only in-frame clones here, not all; method: immunoSEQ multiplex PCR. This table has around 270,000 clones, roughly nine tenths appearing once. The source was peripheral blood, collected in a trial of Ad26.COV2.S vaccine versus placebo. These TCRs come from a person aged 18-65 years who received the Ad26.COV2.S COVID-19 vaccine or a placebo. Each CDR3 is given with its conserved first and last residue. D genes are given only for firm matches. Size is omitted from some rows. Given values are once, few, many or a class for expanded clones.

J gene: TRBJ2-5; D gene: TRBD2; clone size: NA; V gene: TRBV30; CDR3 protein: CAWSVLAGGQETQYF; CDR3 DNA: TGTGCCTGGAGTGTACTAGCGGGGGGACAAGAGACCCAGTACTTC
J gene: TRBJ1-2; D gene: NA; clone size: NA; V gene: TRBV4-2; CDR3 protein: CASSQVTDLGGGYTF; CDR3 DNA: TGTGCCAGCAGCCAAGTCACAGACCTGGGGGGTGGCTACACCTTC
J gene: TRBJ2-7; D gene: NA; clone size: NA; V gene: TRBV4-3; CDR3 protein: CASSQDQGSYEQYF; CDR3 DNA: TGCGCCAGCAGCCAAGACCAAGGCTCCTACGAGCAGTACTTC
J gene: TRBJ2-1; D gene: NA; clone size: NA; V gene: TRBV18; CDR3 protein: CASSPNLNREVEQFF; CDR3 DNA: TGTGCCAGCTCACCGAACTTAAACAGGGAGGTGGAGCAGTTCTTC
J gene: TRBJ2-1; D gene: NA; clone size: once; V gene: TRBV5-1; CDR3 protein: CASSNPSVNEQFF; CDR3 DNA: TGCGCCAGCAGTAATCCTAGCGTGAATGAGCAGTTCTTC
J gene: TRBJ2-7; D gene: NA; clone size: many; V gene: TRBV7-9; CDR3 protein: CASSSTIYEQYF; CDR3 DNA: TGTGCCAGCAGTTCGACCATCTACGAGCAGTACTTC
J gene: TRBJ1-5; D gene: TRBD1; clone size: NA; V gene: TRBV20-1; CDR3 protein: CSASNRGLNQPQHF; CDR3 DNA: TGCAGTGCTAGTAACAGGGGGCTTAATCAGCCCCAGCATTTT
J gene: TRBJ1-5; D gene: NA; clone size: NA; V gene: TRBV6-2/TRBV6-3; CDR3 protein: CASSYSSHNSNQPQHF; CDR3 DNA: TGTGCCAGCAGTTACTCAAGTCACAATAGCAATCAGCCCCAGCATTTT
J gene: TRBJ1-3; D gene: NA; clone size: NA; V gene: TRBV5-8; CDR3 protein: CASSFRDWFGNTIYF; CDR3 DNA: TGTGCCAGCAGCTTCAGGGACTGGTTCGGAAACACCATATATTTT
J gene: TRBJ1-1; D gene: NA; clone size: NA; V gene: TRBV7-2; CDR3 protein: CASSLMGEGTEAFF; CDR3 DNA: TGTGCCAGCAGCTTAATGGGGGAGGGGACTGAAGCTTTCTTT
J gene: TRBJ2-5; D gene: TRBD2; clone size: NA; V gene: TRBV7-2; CDR3 protein: CASSSDQRGYQETQYF; CDR3 DNA: TGTGCCAGCAGCTCAGACCAGCGGGGGTACCAAGAGACCCAGTACTTC
J gene: TRBJ1-1; D gene: NA; clone size: NA; V gene: TRBV25-1; CDR3 protein: CASSGILGTEAFF; CDR3 DNA: TGTGCCAGCAGTGGGATACTGGGCACTGAAGCTTTCTTT
J gene: TRBJ2-4; D gene: TRBD1; clone size: NA; V gene: TRBV7-9; CDR3 protein: CASSSGQGEYNIQYF; CDR3 DNA: TGTGCCAGCAGCTCAGGACAGGGGGAATACAACATTCAGTACTTC
J gene: TRBJ2-7; D gene: NA; clone size: NA; V gene: TRBV5-1; CDR3 protein: CASSDQAAYEQYF; CDR3 DNA: TGCGCCAGCAGCGATCAGGCGGCCTACGAGCAGTACTTC
J gene: TRBJ2-5; D gene: NA; clone size: NA; V gene: TRBV6-5; CDR3 protein: CASSYSTSQETQYF; CDR3 DNA: TGTGCCAGCAGTTACTCTACTAGCCAAGAGACCCAGTACTTC
J gene: TRBJ2-3; D gene: TRBD2; clone size: NA; V gene: TRBV5-8; CDR3 protein: CASSLDSGIFPDTQYF; CDR3 DNA: TGTGCCAGCAGCTTGGACAGCGGGATATTCCCCGATACGCAGTATTTT
J gene: TRBJ2-7; D gene: TRBD2; clone size: NA; V gene: TRBV4-1; CDR3 protein: CASSPFRLAAYEQYF; CDR3 DNA: TGCGCCAGCAGCCCCTTTAGACTAGCGGCTTACGAGCAGTACTTC
J gene: TRBJ2-7; D gene: NA; clone size: NA; V gene: TRBV7-8; CDR3 protein: CASSLADATYEQYF; CDR3 DNA: TGTGCCAGCAGCTTAGCGGATGCAACCTACGAGCAGTACTTC
J gene: TRBJ2-7; D gene: NA; clone size: NA; V gene: TRBV11-2; CDR3 protein: CASSLSRGGGSEQYF; CDR3 DNA: TGTGCCAGCAGCTTATCCAGGGGGGGTGGATCCGAGCAGTACTTC
J gene: TRBJ2-5; D gene: NA; clone size: NA; V gene: TRBV29-1; CDR3 protein: CSVGSLSQYF; CDR3 DNA: TGCAGCGTTGGCTCCCTCAGCCAGTACTTC
J gene: TRBJ2-2; D gene: NA; clone size: NA; V gene: TRBV7-6; CDR3 protein: CASSLEHMNTGELFF; CDR3 DNA: TGTGCCAGCAGCTTAGAACATATGAACACCGGGGAGCTGTTTTTT
J gene: TRBJ1-1; D gene: NA; clone size: NA; V gene: TRBV9; CDR3 protein: CASSAASRGPGYLNTEAFF; CDR3 DNA: TGTGCCAGCAGCGCCGCGTCCCGGGGTCCTGGATACTTGAACACTGAAGCTTTCTTT
J gene: TRBJ1-2; D gene: NA; clone size: NA; V gene: TRBV6-6; CDR3 protein: CASTPGQNINYGYTF; CDR3 DNA: TGTGCCAGCACACCCGGACAAAACATTAACTATGGCTACACCTTC
J gene: TRBJ1-1; D gene: NA; clone size: few; V gene: TRBV6-2/TRBV6-3; CDR3 protein: CASSVRALNTEAFF; CDR3 DNA: TGTGCCAGCAGTGTACGAGCCTTGAACACTGAAGCTTTCTTT
J gene: TRBJ1-3; D gene: NA; clone size: few; V gene: TRBV7-9; CDR3 protein: CASSDAGGNTIYF; CDR3 DNA: TGTGCCAGCAGTGACGCAGGAGGAAACACCATATATTTT
J gene: TRBJ1-3; D gene: TRBD1; clone size: NA; V gene: TRBV7-2; CDR3 protein: CASSLQGLGNTIYF; CDR3 DNA: TGTGCCAGCAGCCTACAGGGGTTGGGAAACACCATATATTTT
J gene: TRBJ2-5; D gene: NA; clone size: NA; V gene: TRBV12-3/TRBV12-4; CDR3 protein: CASSPTGPGTQYF; CDR3 DNA: TGTGCCAGCAGTCCAACAGGGCCGGGGACCCAGTACTTC
J gene: TRBJ2-7; D gene: NA; clone size: NA; V gene: TRBV5-1; CDR3 protein: CASSPRLDSSYEQYF; CDR3 DNA: TGCGCCAGCAGCCCAAGACTCGACAGCTCCTACGAGCAGTACTTC
J gene: TRBJ1-1; D gene: NA; clone size: NA; V gene: TRBV7-8; CDR3 protein: CASSASRVMGTEAFF; CDR3 DNA: TGTGCCAGCAGCGCGAGCAGGGTTATGGGGACTGAAGCTTTCTTT
J gene: TRBJ2-7; D gene: NA; clone size: NA; V gene: TRBV4-2; CDR3 protein: CASSQGGQPYEQYF; CDR3 DNA: TGTGCCAGCAGCCAGGGTGGACAGCCCTACGAGCAGTACTTC
J gene: TRBJ2-1; D gene: TRBD2; clone size: NA; V gene: TRBV5-1; CDR3 protein: CASSPQAGGFDEQFF; CDR3 DNA: TGCGCCAGCAGTCCCCAGGCGGGGGGATTCGATGAGCAGTTCTTC
J gene: TRBJ2-7; D gene: NA; clone size: NA; V gene: TRBV18; CDR3 protein: CASSPRGESYEQYF; CDR3 DNA: TGTGCCAGCTCACCCCGTGGGGAGTCCTACGAGCAGTACTTC
J gene: TRBJ2-2; D gene: NA; clone size: NA; V gene: TRBV4-1; CDR3 protein: CASSLGAAGELFF; CDR3 DNA: TGCGCCAGCAGCTTGGGGGCGGCCGGGGAGCTGTTTTTT
J gene: TRBJ2-7; D gene: NA; clone size: NA; V gene: TRBV11-2; CDR3 protein: CASSLVAGYEQYF; CDR3 DNA: TGTGCCAGCAGCCTTGTTGCCGGCTACGAGCAGTACTTC
J gene: TRBJ2-5; D gene: NA; clone size: NA; V gene: TRBV11-2; CDR3 protein: CASSPEGYSETQYF; CDR3 DNA: TGTGCCAGCAGCCCCGAGGGCTATTCAGAGACCCAGTACTTC
J gene: TRBJ2-3; D gene: NA; clone size: NA; V gene: TRBV10-3; CDR3 protein: CATGGFVQRGTDTQYF; CDR3 DNA: TGTGCCACCGGCGGATTCGTGCAGCGTGGCACAGATACGCAGTATTTT
J gene: TRBJ1-1; D gene: NA; clone size: NA; V gene: TRBV30; CDR3 protein: CAWSTHRVPHGNTEAFF; CDR3 DNA: TGTGCCTGGAGTACGCACAGGGTCCCTCATGGGAACACTGAAGCTTTCTTT
J gene: TRBJ1-4; D gene: NA; clone size: NA; V gene: TRBV7-3; CDR3 protein: CASSLTDFLDRKGLYSTNEKLFF; CDR3 DNA: TGTGCCAGCAGCTTAACTGATTTCCTGGACAGAAAGGGCCTTTATTCAACTAATGAAAAACTGTTTTTT
J gene: TRBJ1-2; D gene: TRBD1; clone size: NA; V gene: TRBV5-1; CDR3 protein: CASSEDRGGSYGYTF; CDR3 DNA: TGCGCCAGCAGCGAGGACAGGGGGGGAAGCTATGGCTACACCTTC
J gene: TRBJ2-1; D gene: NA; clone size: once; V gene: TRBV19; CDR3 protein: CASSIDWGKQGSWFF; CDR3 DNA: TGTGCCAGTAGTATAGATTGGGGAAAGCAAGGTTCCTGGTTCTTC
J gene: TRBJ2-5; D gene: TRBD2; clone size: NA; V gene: TRBV5-1; CDR3 protein: CASSLETSPGETQYF; CDR3 DNA: TGCGCCAGCAGCTTGGAGACTAGCCCGGGGGAGACCCAGTACTTC
J gene: TRBJ2-7; D gene: NA; clone size: NA; V gene: TRBV2; CDR3 protein: CASSRQAYEQYF; CDR3 DNA: TGTGCCAGCAGTCGACAGGCCTACGAGCAGTACTTC
J gene: TRBJ2-3; D gene: NA; clone size: NA; V gene: TRBV2; CDR3 protein: CASSEDAGLTDTQYF; CDR3 DNA: TGTGCCAGCAGTGAAGATGCGGGACTCACAGATACGCAGTATTTT
J gene: TRBJ2-1; D gene: NA; clone size: few; V gene: TRBV5-1; CDR3 protein: CASARSEQPNNEQFF; CDR3 DNA: TGCGCCAGCGCGCGAAGCGAGCAGCCTAACAATGAGCAGTTCTTC
J gene: TRBJ2-2; D gene: TRBD1; clone size: NA; V gene: TRBV6-5; CDR3 protein: CASRGQGATGELFF; CDR3 DNA: TGTGCCAGCAGGGGACAGGGGGCTACCGGGGAGCTGTTTTTT
J gene: TRBJ1-1; D gene: TRBD1; clone size: NA; V gene: TRBV5-5; CDR3 protein: CASSLNRGLGVTEAFF; CDR3 DNA: TGTGCCAGCAGCTTGAACAGGGGGCTAGGTGTGACTGAAGCTTTCTTT
J gene: TRBJ1-2; D gene: TRBD1; clone size: NA; V gene: TRBV7-8; CDR3 protein: CASSHGTENYGYTF; CDR3 DNA: TGTGCCAGCAGTCACGGGACAGAGAACTATGGCTACACCTTC
J gene: TRBJ2-7; D gene: NA; clone size: few; V gene: TRBV7-9; CDR3 protein: CASSLEPGSAYEQYF; CDR3 DNA: TGTGCCAGCAGCTTAGAACCTGGTAGCGCCTACGAGCAGTACTTC
J gene: TRBJ2-2; D gene: NA; clone size: NA; V gene: TRBV7-3; CDR3 protein: CASSQQGSTGELFF; CDR3 DNA: TGTGCCAGCAGCCAGCAGGGGAGCACCGGGGAGCTGTTTTTT
J gene: TRBJ1-2; D gene: NA; clone size: NA; V gene: TRBV7-9; CDR3 protein: CASSARDISVYGYTF; CDR3 DNA: TGTGCCAGCAGCGCACGGGACATTTCGGTCTATGGCTACACCTTC
J gene: TRBJ2-7; D gene: TRBD2; clone size: NA; V gene: TRBV4-3; CDR3 protein: CASSPSGLAAEGYEQYF; CDR3 DNA: TGCGCCAGCAGCCCATCGGGACTAGCGGCTGAAGGATACGAGCAGTACTTC
J gene: TRBJ2-5; D gene: NA; clone size: NA; V gene: TRBV7-6; CDR3 protein: CASSLIKGTQYF; CDR3 DNA: TGTGCCAGCAGCTTAATAAAGGGGACCCAGTACTTC
J gene: TRBJ2-5; D gene: TRBD1; clone size: NA; V gene: TRBV6-2/TRBV6-3; CDR3 protein: CASSDTGVETQYF; CDR3 DNA: TGTGCCAGCAGCGACACAGGGGTTGAGACCCAGTACTTC
J gene: TRBJ2-1; D gene: TRBD1; clone size: many; V gene: TRBV10-1; CDR3 protein: CASSESDRTGRRNEQFF; CDR3 DNA: TGCGCCAGCAGTGAGTCGGATAGGACAGGGCGGCGGAATGAGCAGTTCTTC
J gene: TRBJ2-2; D gene: NA; clone size: NA; V gene: TRBV12-3/TRBV12-4; CDR3 protein: CASSGLLPGELFF; CDR3 DNA: TGTGCCAGCTCGGGACTCCTACCCGGGGAGCTGTTTTTT
J gene: TRBJ1-1; D gene: NA; clone size: NA; V gene: TRBV5-6; CDR3 protein: CASSFFVLATEAFF; CDR3 DNA: TGTGCCAGCAGCTTCTTTGTCCTGGCCACTGAAGCTTTCTTT
J gene: TRBJ2-2; D gene: TRBD2; clone size: NA; V gene: TRBV5-5; CDR3 protein: CASSPVAGAAGELFF; CDR3 DNA: TGTGCCAGCAGCCCAGTAGCGGGCGCGGCCGGGGAGCTGTTTTTT
J gene: TRBJ2-6; D gene: TRBD2; clone size: NA; V gene: TRBV20-1; CDR3 protein: CSASRVGGRGGANVLTF; CDR3 DNA: TGCAGTGCTAGTAGGGTTGGCGGGAGAGGTGGGGCCAACGTCCTGACTTTC
J gene: TRBJ2-7; D gene: NA; clone size: NA; V gene: TRBV27; CDR3 protein: CASSFSQGGEQYF; CDR3 DNA: TGTGCCAGCAGTTTCTCACAGGGTGGCGAGCAGTACTTC